The 21 T cell receptor beta chains below were found in one sample sequenced in a study of cytomegalovirus exposure and HLA in healthy donors. The PCR used 60 Vbeta and 13 Jbeta primers. Some clones are missing from TCRdb's copy, which holds only in-frame ones; the method was immunoSEQ multiplex PCR. The sample yields more than 45,000 clones, of which the top ten take up 2.1%. The sample comprised PBMCs. Source of these receptors: a woman in her forties in good health and CMV-seronegative.

The chain has TRBV9 and TRBJ2-3, with D tentatively TRBD2 (5 bases). The germline V gene encodes CDR1 SGDLS and CDR2 YYNGEE. Trimming took off 0 bases at V and 6 bases at J, with 14 bases between the two ends. The CDR3 has 15 residues. The CDR3 here is CASSVDGVRVDTQYF. The CDR3 DNA reads TGTGCCAGCAGCGTAGACGGGGTACGGGTGGATACGCAGTATTTT.

The chain has TRBV7-8 and TRBJ2-7; 9 nucleotides agree with TRBD2. J lost 2 bases, V lost 5 bases, and 7 bases had no gene match. This CDR3 comprises 15 residues. CDR1 and CDR2 (germline): SGHVS, FQNEAQ. CDR3 sequence reads: CASSGTSGPAYEQYF. The CDR3 region has the DNA TGTGCCAGCAGCGGTACTAGCGGGCCTGCCTACGAGCAGTACTTC.

V is TRBV7-2 and J is TRBJ1-5; D unresolved. Per the germline V gene, CDR1 is SGHTA and CDR2 is FQGNSA. CDR3 length equals 13 residues. Trimming took off 4 bases at V and 4 bases at J, with 8 bases between the two ends. The CDR3 DNA is TGTGCCAGCAGCTATGAGGTGAATCAGCCCCAGCATTTT. Translation: CASSYEVNQPQHF. The full variable domain, rest sourced from reference TRBV7-2 and TRBJ1-5, is GAGVSQSPSNKVTEKGKDVELRCDPISGHTALYWYRQSLGQGLEFLIYFQGNSAPDKSGLPSDRFSAERTGGSVSTLTIQRTQQEDSAVYLCASSYEVNQPQHFGDGTRLSIL.

The genes are TRBV9 and TRBJ1-1, with 12 bases that match TRBD1. Trimming removed 4 bases from V and 5 bases from J; junction bases left unmatched: 9. CDR1 SGDLS and CDR2 YYNGEE come from the germline V gene. This CDR3 contains 16 residues. The CDR3 reads CASSKRGDRGPTEAFF. The CDR3 coding sequence is TGTGCCAGCAGCAAGCGTGGGGACAGGGGGCCGACTGAAGCTTTCTTT.

The rearrangement uses TRBV5-4 and TRBJ1-4, with 7 nucleotides matching TRBD1. This CDR3 has 16 amino acids. With V trimmed by 3 bases and J by 5 bases, 10 bases remained unmatched. Germline loops: CDR1 SGHNT, CDR2 YYREEE (reference sequence). The CDR3 nucleotides read TGTGCCAGCAGCTCCACCGGGACAGCGGAAAATGAAAAACTGTTTTTT. Residues: CASSSTGTAENEKLFF.

The chain is built from TRBV19 and TRBJ2-3; TRBD1 aligns across 9 bases. CDR3 length equals 18 residues. Trimming cost V 3 bases and J 2 bases; bases outside gene matches: 12. Germline V gives CDR1 LNHDA, CDR2 SQIVND (reference sequence). CDR3 sequence reads: CASSMSGTGITSTDTQYF. CDR3 nucleotides: TGTGCCAGTAGTATGTCCGGGACAGGGATAACCTCCACAGATACGCAGTATTTT. Complete variable domain (other parts from reference TRBV19 and TRBJ2-3): DGGITQSPKYLFRKEGQNVTLSCEQNLNHDAMYWYRQDPGQGLRLIYYSQIVNDFQKGDIAEGYSVSREKKESFPLTVTSAQKNPTAFYLCASSMSGTGITSTDTQYFGPGTRLTVL.

The chain recombines TRBV18 with TRBJ2-5; possible D gene TRBD1, 5 bases. Per the germline V gene, CDR1 is KGHSH and CDR2 is LQKENI. The CDR3 has 14 amino acids. The V end was cut by 2 bases, the J end by 2 bases, with 9 bases between. CDR3: CASSPGAVQETQYF. As DNA, the CDR3 is TGTGCCAGCTCACCAGGGGCAGTTCAAGAGACCCAGTACTTC.

This chain connects TRBV7-6 to TRBJ2-1, with D tentatively TRBD2 (6 bases). Germline V gives CDR1 SGHVS, CDR2 FNYEAQ. The length of the CDR3 is 15 residues. V was pared by 4 bases and J by 4 bases, with 14 bases between. The CDR3 DNA reads TGTGCCAGCAGCTCAGAAACAGGACTATACAATGAGCAGTTCTTC. As protein: CASSSETGLYNEQFF.

This clone is medium-sized by frequency. The rearrangement uses TRBV7-9 and TRBJ1-1; D ambiguous. Germline CDR1 reads SEHNR; CDR2 reads FQNEAQ (reference sequence). Trimming shortened V by 2 bases and J by 4 bases, and 8 bases separated the two germline ends. This CDR3 is 13 amino acids long. The CDR3 sequence is CASSLREGTEAFF. The DNA of the CDR3 is TGTGCCAGCAGCTTACGCGAGGGCACTGAAGCTTTCTTT.

This rearrangement joins TRBV19 to TRBJ1-1, with 7 bases matching TRBD1. V was pared by 6 bases and J by 6 bases, with 4 bases of the junction left unmatched. The CDR3 runs 12 residues. The germline gives CDR1 LNHDA, CDR2 SQIVND (reference sequence). The CDR3 bases are TGTGCCAGTAGGGAGACAGGGTCTGAAGCTTTCTTT. Protein product: CASRETGSEAFF.

This chain joins TRBV5-4 and TRBJ2-5; 9 bases map to TRBD2. The CDR3 is made up of 16 amino acids. From germline, CDR1 is SGHNT and CDR2 YYREEE (reference sequence). Trimming took 0 bases from V and 4 from J; bases not matched to a gene: 7. Written as DNA, the CDR3 is TGTGCCAGCAGCTTGGTGGCGGGGGGGCCACCAGAGACCCAGTACTTC. Translation gives CASSLVAGGPPETQYF.

As for this clone: The junction does not match germline at one end; this may be a read error. This sequence joins TRBV5-1 and TRBJ2-3; 15 nucleotides line up with TRBD2. This CDR3 spans 16 amino acids. Per germline, CDR1 SGHRS and CDR2 YFSETQ. This CDR3 is CASSNGLAGGADKQYF. DNA of the CDR3: TGCGCCAGCAGCAACGGACTAGCGGGGGGGGCAGATAAGCAGTATTTT.

The chain uses TRBV18 and TRBJ2-3, with D unresolved. The CDR3 consists of 13 residues. V lost 3 bases and J lost 4, with 8 bases in between. The V gene's germline CDR1 is KGHSH and CDR2 LQKENI. The CDR3 bases are TGTGCCAGCTCACCTCCCCCCGCAGATACGCAGTATTTT. This sequence encodes CASSPPPADTQYF.

The genes are TRBV18 and TRBJ2-2, with TRBD1 matching 8 bases. The germline V gene has CDR1 KGHSH and CDR2 LQKENI. V shed 4 bases, J shed 0 bases, and the junction held 4 bases outside the gene matches. This CDR3 comprises 16 residues. CDR3 coding DNA: TGTGCCAGCTCACTACTACAGGGGGCGAACACCGGGGAGCTGTTTTTT. Amino acids: CASSLLQGANTGELFF.

The V call is TRBV14, the J call TRBJ1-1; the D gene is possibly TRBD1 (5 bases). Per the germline V gene, CDR1 is SGHDN and CDR2 is FVKESK. Trimming removed 4 bases at V and 5 bases at J, with 14 bases between. The CDR3 totals 14 residues. CDR3 in amino acids: CASSRQTDATEAFF. In DNA, the CDR3 is TGTGCCAGCAGCCGCCAGACAGATGCGACTGAAGCTTTCTTT.

The chain joins TRBV6-5 to TRBJ2-1, with D possibly matching TRBD2 (6 bases). The V end lost 4 bases, the J end lost 5 bases, and 18 bases lay between the germline ends. Germline V lookup: CDR1 MNHEY, CDR2 SVGAGI. The CDR3 is 16 amino acids. CDR3 protein: CASSLRRRTKDNEQFF. CDR3 sequence (DNA): TGTGCCAGCAGTTTACGGCGTCGGACTAAGGACAATGAGCAGTTCTTC.

This chain uses TRBV5-4 with TRBJ2-7; 7 positions match TRBD1. J gave up 4 bases and V 0 bases, and 1 base lay outside the gene matches. This CDR3 spans 13 amino acids. Germline-derived CDR1 and CDR2 are SGHNT and YYREEE (reference sequence). The CDR3 bases are TGTGCCAGCAGCTTGGACAGGGGTTACGAGCAGTACTTC. Protein sequence: CASSLDRGYEQYF.

V usage is TRBV5-4 and J usage is TRBJ1-2; TRBD1 agrees at 9 bases. CDR1 SGHNT and CDR2 YYREEE come from the germline V gene (reference sequence). The CDR3 spans 14 residues. V was clipped by 0 bases and J by 7 bases; unmatched bases: 4. The CDR3 here is CASSLEQGAAGYTF. CDR3 DNA sequence: TGTGCCAGCAGCTTGGAACAGGGGGCTGCTGGCTACACCTTC. The full variable domain, completed using reference TRBV5-4 and TRBJ1-2, is ETGVTQSPTHLIKTRGQQVTLRCSSQSGHNTVSWYQQALGQGPQFIFQYYREEENGRGNFPPRFSGLQFPNYSSELNVNALELDDSALYLCASSLEQGAAGYTFGSGTRLTVV.

The chain recombines TRBV5-1 with TRBJ2-3; 9 nucleotides match TRBD1. Trimming removed 4 bases from V and 3 bases from J; junction bases left unmatched: 6. CDR1 is SGHRS and CDR2 is YFSETQ in the germline V gene. The CDR3 spans 15 residues. The CDR3 nucleotides read TGCGCCAGCAGCACTGGGACAGGGCAGACAGATACGCAGTATTTT. As protein: CASSTGTGQTDTQYF.

This chain connects TRBV6-6 to TRBJ1-5; D is perhaps TRBD1 (5 bases). The CDR3 contains 14 residues. The V gene's germline CDR1 is MNHNY and CDR2 SVGAGI (reference sequence). V was clipped by 0 bases and J by 7 bases, with 10 bases between them. CDR3 coding DNA: TGTGCCAGCAGTTACTCGGGCGGGGACCAGCCCCAGCATTTT. This gives the protein CASSYSGGDQPQHF.

The chain combines TRBV9 with TRBJ1-2; a weak D match, TRBD1 (5 bases). CDR3 size: 16 residues. CDR1 is SGDLS, CDR2 YYNGEE, per germline. V lost 0 bases to trimming and J lost 1 base, with 13 bases between them. The CDR3 bases are TGTGCCAGCAGCGTAGGGTCGACAGCCCTTAACTATGGCTACACCTTC. Its protein product is CASSVGSTALNYGYTF.